This record covers a single T cell receptor beta chain. What it recognizes is unknown. Additional DNA sequences in this sample encode the identical CDR3. The germline V gene encodes CDR1 SQVTM and CDR2 ANQGSEA. With 6 bases clipped from V and 2 bases from J, the junction kept 5 bases outside the gene matches. The CDR3 consists of 13 residues. The sample originates from a study of cytomegalovirus exposure and HLA in healthy donors. Findings and caveats of the study: In a later analysis, at a false discovery rate of 0.05, roughly 18,000 TCR beta sequences were associated with HLA alleles.

In the PCR, 60 Vbeta and 13 Jbeta primers were used. Measured with immunoSEQ multiplex PCR; TCRdb has only the in-frame clones, and not every one. Of some 190,000 clones listed, approximately 80% are singletons. The sequence derives from a male donor in good health and CMV-seronegative. The specimen sequenced was PBMCs. The gene calls are TRBV29-1 and TRBJ2-5; 8 bases align to TRBD2. CDR3 DNA sequence: TGCAGCGTGGAGACGGGGGGGCAAGAGACCCAGTACTTC. It codes for CSVETGGQETQYF.